This record covers a single TCR beta chain. There is no known antigen for this receptor. No much larger clonotype is one base removed from it; base qualities were not supplied. These data belong to a study of blood T cell repertoires in COVID-19 (dated by TCRdb to 2018 to 2020). With regard to the full study: The collaborator samples originated in the United States, Italy and Spain and spanned the acute and convalescent phases of COVID-19. The material from the prospective study consisted of cDNA or gDNA derived from T cells, B-cell-depleted T cells, or PBMCs. Deeply sampled blood TCRbeta repertoires from subjects exposed to, actively infected with, or recovered from COVID-19 were included in the dataset. The repertoires were made available in a free public database intended to serve as a resource for research on the immune response to SARS-CoV-2. Samples came from the ongoing ImmuneRACE study (first 160 participants) plus 1,254 subjects from 6 global collaborators. Nearly every sample came with metadata listing a de-identified subject ID, COVID-19 status, age in years and sex. Where available, HLA class I and class II types were obtained from metadata supplied by the sample provider rather than from assay-based typing.

Collaborating institutions collected whole blood in K2EDTA tubes following their own protocols. For TCRbeta analysis, collaborators shipped samples as frozen whole blood, isolated PBMCs, or DNA extracted from either of those sample types. What the authors observed across the whole study: How much clinical and demographic metadata was included differed by source and by participant, and the metadata was provided uncurated.

The immunoSEQ Assay, a bias-controlled multiplex PCR, was used to amplify TCRbeta CDR3 regions from genomic DNA. The paper's data handling went like this. The number of nucleated cells in each sample was estimated by amplification of reference gene primers within the assay. To quantify the absolute abundance of each unique TCRbeta CDR3 rearrangement, sequence reads were collapsed and filtered. For each sample, productive Simpson clonality was calculated as the square root of Simpson's diversity index over productive rearrangements. Held by TCRdb, this immuneACCESS table contains in-frame sequences only and omits some clones. Under half of the omission traces to an unresolved V gene where checked; the cause of the rest is unknown. The DNA was the basis for D and trimming; V, J and clone size are from that table. The sample table contains some 90,000 clones; only one count was recorded for approximately 70% of them. Clones ranked in the top ten supply approximately 25% of the sample.

This TCR came from a woman aged 55-75 years in a cohort sampled during active or convalescent COVID-19. The sequencing input was peripheral blood.

The CDR3 protein: CASRGTSNEQFF. The sequenced DNA: TGTGCCAGCAGGGGGACAAGCAATGAGCAGTTCTTC. The chain links TRBV5-6 with TRBJ2-1, and perhaps TRBD1 as D gene, on 6 matching bases. The CDR3 covers 12 residues, taking in both the cysteine and the phenylalanine. Only the CDR3 DNA is retained, 36 bases long and in frame from the first base. Reading the germline V gene gives CDR1 SGHDT and CDR2 YYEEEE. The V and J ends are trimmed by 5 bases and 6 bases, leaving 9 bases between them. Reference TRBV5-6 and TRBJ2-1 genes cover what lies past the CDR3, so the full variable domain is DAGVTQSPTHLIKTRGQQVTLRCSPKSGHDTVSWYQQALGQGPQFIFQYYEEEERQRGNFPDRFSGHQFPNYSSELNVNALLLGDSALYLCASRGTSNEQFFGPGTRLTVL.